One sample yielded the 8 T cell receptor beta chains listed below, sequenced in a study of blood T cell repertoires in COVID-19. Clones were sequenced by immunoSEQ multiplex PCR, and TCRdb holds only the in-frame ones, with some missing. This sample has around 260,000 clones; around nine tenths occur once, and the top ten carry about 2.1%. The specimen sequenced was peripheral blood. The receptors derive from a man aged 25 to 45 with active or convalescent COVID-19.

The V gene is TRBV15, the J gene TRBJ1-2; D possibly corresponds to TRBD1 (5 bases). Trimming took 0 bases from V and 5 from J, leaving 13 bases between them. Looked up from germline, CDR1 is LNHNV and CDR2 is YYDKDF (reference sequence). This CDR3 region has 15 residues. This CDR3 reads CATSRDYQGGYGYTF. The CDR3 DNA reads TGTGCCACCAGCAGAGATTACCAGGGAGGGTATGGCTACACCTTC.

The chain uses TRBV4-2 and TRBJ1-2, with D maybe TRBD1 (6 bases). The CDR3 runs 15 residues. CDR1 is LGHNA, CDR2 YNFKEQ, per germline. Trimming stripped 7 bases from V and 7 bases from J, with 22 bases between. The chain's CDR3 is CASNEPGEGGVGYTF. The CDR3 DNA reads as TGTGCCAGCAACGAGCCAGGGGAGGGAGGAGTTGGCTACACCTTC.

CDR3 nucleotide sequence: TGTGCCAGCAGCTTAACCCAAGGGACAGTCACCGGGGAGCTGTTTTTT. It specifies CASSLTQGTVTGELFF. The rearrangement joins TRBV7-9 to TRBJ2-2; 7 bases fit TRBD1. The V gene end was trimmed by 2 bases and the J gene end by 4 bases; junction bases not matched to a gene: 7. The CDR3 extends over 16 amino acids. Germline V gene data show CDR1 as SEHNR and CDR2 as FQNEAQ (reference sequence). Together with reference TRBV7-9 and TRBJ2-2, the CDR3 gives the full variable domain: DTGVSQNPRHKITKRGQNVTFRCDPISEHNRLYWYRQTLGQGPEFLTYFQNEAQLEKSRLLSDRFSAERPKGSFSTLEIQRTEQGDSAMYLCASSLTQGTVTGELFFGEGSRLTVL.

The chain carries TRBV4-3 and TRBJ1-2; TRBD1 agrees at 9 bases. With V trimmed by 2 bases and J by 7 bases, 5 bases remained unmatched. The CDR3 totals 14 residues. Germline values: CDR1 LGHNA, CDR2 YSLEER. The CDR3 DNA sequence: TGCGCCAGCAGCCAAAAGGACAGGGGTGGTGGCTACACCTTC. Translating gives CASSQKDRGGGYTF.

J is TRBJ2-3 and V is TRBV14, with TRBD2 matching over 8 bases. V trimming: 4 bases; J trimming: 2 bases; junction bases outside the gene matches: 11. This CDR3 region has 17 residues. The germline CDR1 and CDR2 sequences are SGHDN and FVKESK. The CDR3 sequence is CASSLGRGLPNTDTQYF. The CDR3 nucleotides are TGTGCCAGCAGCCTCGGGAGGGGACTACCAAACACAGATACGCAGTATTTT. Together with reference TRBV14 and TRBJ2-3, the CDR3 gives the full variable domain: EAGVTQFPSHSVIEKGQTVTLRCDPISGHDNLYWYRRVMGKEIKFLLHFVKESKQDESGMPNNRFLAERTGGTYSTLKVQPAELEDSGVYFCASSLGRGLPNTDTQYFGPGTRLTVL.

The chain joins TRBV5-6 to TRBJ1-2; weak D call: TRBD1 (6 bases). The CDR3 sequence is 13 residues long. Germline loops: CDR1 SGHDT, CDR2 YYEEEE. Between the trimmed V and J ends, which lost 3 bases and 12 bases, there was a span of 18 bases. DNA for the CDR3: TGTGCCAGCAGCTCAAACCTTAGGGACACCCACACCTTC. Its translation: CASSSNLRDTHTF. Looking up the rest from reference TRBV5-6 and TRBJ1-2 gives the full variable domain: DAGVTQSPTHLIKTRGQQVTLRCSPKSGHDTVSWYQQALGQGPQFIFQYYEEEERQRGNFPDRFSGHQFPNYSSELNVNALLLGDSALYLCASSSNLRDTHTFGSGTRLTVV.

This chain's CDR3 is CASRAGTKSYEQYF. The CDR3 coding sequence is TGTGCCAGCAGGGCCGGGACAAAGTCCTACGAGCAGTACTTC. The chain recombines TRBV2 with TRBJ2-7, with D maybe TRBD1 (6 bases). The V gene's germline CDR1 is SNHLY and CDR2 FYNNEI. The length of the CDR3 is 14 residues. V was trimmed by 6 bases and J by 1 base, leaving 13 bases between them.

The genes are TRBV7-8 and TRBJ1-1; possibly TRBD1 for D (6 bases). The germline V gene has CDR1 SGHVS and CDR2 FQNEAQ. V dropped 5 bases and J dropped 1 base, with 17 bases sitting between them. This CDR3 has 16 amino acids. The CDR3 sequence: CASSLGGAQPNTEAFF. The CDR3 coding sequence is TGTGCCAGCAGCCTGGGGGGGGCACAGCCGAACACTGAAGCTTTCTTT.